Listed below are T cell receptor beta chains from one sample, sequenced in a study of technical replicates of blood from a few donors. Only in-frame clones appear in the TCRdb table, and some are missing; sequencing was by immunoSEQ multiplex PCR. This sample carries 65,000 to 90,000 clones, around 94% of them seen once, and the ten largest clones take about 0.4%. The sequenced sample was T cells isolated from PBMCs. These receptors all come from a human donor in good health. Each CDR3 is given with its conserved first and last residue. D genes are given only for firm matches. Not all rows give a size; the values are once, few, many and, for expanded clones, a class.

TRBV6-5,.,TRBD1,TRBJ2-7,CASSDDRGPYYEQYF,TGTGCCAGCAGCGATGACAGGGGACCCTACTACGAGCAGTACTTC
TRBV29-1,.,TRBD1,TRBJ2-1,CSVEDWGDRNYNEQFF,TGCAGCGTTGAAGATTGGGGGGACAGGAATTACAATGAGCAGTTCTTC
TRBV19,.,.,TRBJ1-2,CASSIDPTVYGYTF,TGTGCCAGTAGTATAGATCCCACAGTCTATGGCTACACCTTC
TRBV15,.,.,TRBJ1-2,CATSRDLQGYGYTF,TGTGCCACCAGCAGAGATCTACAGGGTTATGGCTACACCTTC
TRBV6-5,.,TRBD1,TRBJ1-5,CASSSGQGNQPQHF,TGTGCCAGCAGCTCCGGACAGGGTAATCAGCCCCAGCATTTT
TRBV5-6,once,.,TRBJ1-5,CASSHRETNQPQHF,TGTGCCAGCAGCCACAGGGAAACGAATCAGCCCCAGCATTTT
TRBV6-1,.,TRBD1,TRBJ2-3,CASSEPGQGAPDTQYF,TGTGCCAGCAGTGAACCGGGACAGGGGGCTCCAGATACGCAGTATTTT
TRBV27,.,.,TRBJ2-7,CASSLGGILTYEQYF,TGTGCCAGCAGTTTGGGCGGGATCCTCACCTACGAGCAGTACTTC
TRBV5-1,.,TRBD2,TRBJ2-3,CASSRTSGDTQYF,TGCGCCAGCAGCCGGACTAGCGGGGATACGCAGTATTTT
TRBV7-6,.,TRBD2,TRBJ2-1,CASSPAGTNNEQFF,TGTGCCAGCAGCCCAGCGGGAACAAACAATGAGCAGTTCTTC
TRBV2,.,TRBD1,TRBJ2-1,CASSDPAVGQAANEQFF,TGTGCCAGCAGTGATCCTGCTGTGGGACAGGCGGCGAATGAGCAGTTCTTC
TRBV5-8,.,.,TRBJ1-3,CASRRPFLGNTIYF,TGTGCCAGCAGGAGGCCATTTCTCGGAAACACCATATATTTT
TRBV19,.,TRBD1,TRBJ2-1,CASSIVGTGAYNEQFF,TGTGCCAGTAGTATAGTCGGGACAGGTGCCTACAATGAGCAGTTCTTC
TRBV15,.,.,TRBJ2-3,CATSRGGYSDTQYF,TGTGCCACCAGCAGAGGGGGCTATTCAGATACGCAGTATTTT